These 5 T cell receptor beta chains were all obtained from the same sample, sequenced in a study of T cell responses to AZD1222 COVID-19 vaccine. Some clones are missing from TCRdb's copy, which holds only in-frame ones; the method was immunoSEQ multiplex PCR. The sample carries under 150,000 clones, 85% to 90% recorded once. The sequencing here drew on peripheral blood, taken on day 0 of AZD1222 vaccination. These receptors were obtained from an adult in good health.

J is TRBJ1-1 and V is TRBV7-9; tentatively, D is TRBD1 (6 bases). The CDR3 extends over 15 amino acids. Germline values: CDR1 SEHNR, CDR2 FQNEAQ (reference sequence). Trimming pared 1 base from V and 2 bases from J, leaving 11 bases between. The CDR3, as DNA: TGTGCCAGCAGCTTAGAATCGGGGGCCAACACTGAAGCTTTCTTT. Encoded protein: CASSLESGANTEAFF.

V and J are TRBV5-4 and TRBJ2-3; D unclear. There are 14 residues in the CDR3. Between the trimmed V and J ends, which lost 2 bases and 0 bases, there was a span of 7 bases. The germline CDR1 and CDR2 sequences are SGHNT and YYREEE (reference sequence). The CDR3 nucleotides are TGTGCCAGCAGCTTCCCGACGAGCACAGATACGCAGTATTTT. Translating gives CASSFPTSTDTQYF.

The genes are TRBV6-2 or TRBV6-3 and TRBJ1-2, with no clear D. Per germline, CDR1 MNHEY and CDR2 SVGEGT. Trimming removed 0 bases from V and 4 bases from J, with 15 bases in between. This CDR3 is built from 16 residues. As DNA, the CDR3 is TGTGCCAGCAGTTACTCGGAGGCGAGCACCCTCTATGGCTACACCTTC. This sequence encodes CASSYSEASTLYGYTF.

V is TRBV6-5 and J is TRBJ1-1; D is ambiguous. V was shortened by 0 bases and J by 2 bases, with 10 bases between the two germline ends. The CDR3 runs to 15 residues. Germline V gene data show CDR1 as MNHEY and CDR2 as SVGAGI. The CDR3 sequence is CASSYSGHGNTEAFF. The CDR3 coding sequence is TGTGCCAGCAGTTACTCGGGCCATGGTAACACTGAAGCTTTCTTT.

This rearrangement joins TRBV11-2 to TRBJ2-5, with 7 bases aligning to TRBD2. The CDR3 is made up of 17 amino acids. Germline values: CDR1 SGHAT, CDR2 FQNNGV. V dropped 2 bases and J dropped 5; count of bases not matched to a gene: 14. The CDR3 here is CASSLIRGGFSSETQYF. CDR3 bases: TGTGCCAGCAGCTTAATTAGGGGAGGGTTTTCGTCGGAGACCCAGTACTTC.